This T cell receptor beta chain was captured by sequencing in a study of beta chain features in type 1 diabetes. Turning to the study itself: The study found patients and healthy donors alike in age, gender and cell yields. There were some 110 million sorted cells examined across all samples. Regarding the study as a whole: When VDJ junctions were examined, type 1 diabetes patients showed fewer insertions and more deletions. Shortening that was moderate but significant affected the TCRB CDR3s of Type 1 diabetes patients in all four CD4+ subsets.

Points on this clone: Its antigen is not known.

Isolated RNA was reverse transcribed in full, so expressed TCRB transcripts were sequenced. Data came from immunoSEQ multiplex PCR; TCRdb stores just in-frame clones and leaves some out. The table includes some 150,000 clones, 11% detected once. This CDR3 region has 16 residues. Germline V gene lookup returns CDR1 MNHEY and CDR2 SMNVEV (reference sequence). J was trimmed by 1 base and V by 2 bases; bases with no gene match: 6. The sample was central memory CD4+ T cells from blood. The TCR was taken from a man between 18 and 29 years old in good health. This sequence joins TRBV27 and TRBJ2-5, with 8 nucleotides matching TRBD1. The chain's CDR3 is CASSLMGTGTQETQYF. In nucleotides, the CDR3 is TGTGCCAGCAGTTTAATGGGGACAGGTACCCAAGAGACCCAGTACTTC.